The 30 T cell receptor beta chains listed next were all sequenced from one sample in a study of shared clonotypes between healthy human individuals. Sequenced by immunoSEQ multiplex PCR; TCRdb stores in-frame clones only, minus some. Among about 450,000 clones, roughly three quarters were seen once, and the ten largest hold roughly an eighth. The sequencing sample was made of PBMCs. The receptors shown here come from a middle-aged woman in good health. Some clones in this sample may be carry-over from other donors' samples.

The chain employs TRBV5-4 and TRBJ2-7; 8 bases align to TRBD1. The CDR3 covers 14 residues. In germline, CDR1 is SGHNT, CDR2 YYREEE (reference sequence). Trimming took 4 bases from V and 7 from J; bases not matched to a gene: 10. In DNA, the CDR3 is TGTGCCAGCAGCCTGACAGGGGTGAGGGGGGAGCAGTACTTC. This encodes CASSLTGVRGEQYF.

In regard to this clone: A far larger clone is one base from this, pointing to a likely read error. Here the CDR3 omits its conserved ending phenylalanine or tryptophan, so a read error is the likely source. This chain links TRBV30 with TRBJ1-2; no firm D call. CDR1 is GTSNPN and CDR2 is SVGIG in the germline V gene (reference sequence). This CDR3 has 14 amino acids. Deletions cut 4 bases from V and 8 bases from J, with 20 bases between. In DNA, the CDR3 is TGTGCCTGGAACGGCAAAGGTGGCGTAGGGGGCTACACCCTC. Its translation is CAWNGKGGVGGYTL.

V is TRBV7-6 and J is TRBJ2-3, with 9 positions matching TRBD2. The length of the CDR3 is 15 residues. From germline, CDR1 is SGHVS and CDR2 FNYEAQ. V lost 5 bases, J lost 4 bases, and 7 bases stayed unmatched. Here the CDR3 reads CASSLTSGLADTQYF. The DNA for the CDR3 is TGTGCCAGCAGCCTGACTAGCGGACTTGCAGATACGCAGTATTTT.

The chain couples TRBV28 to TRBJ2-2; a possible D gene is TRBD1 (5 bases). The CDR3 covers 13 residues. Germline-derived CDR1 and CDR2 are MDHEN and SYDVKM. V lost 11 bases and J lost 1, with 11 bases in between. This CDR3 reads CAARQGNTGELFF. CDR3 coding DNA: TGTGCCGCGCGTCAGGGGAACACCGGGGAGCTGTTTTTT. The full variable domain, completed using reference TRBV28 and TRBJ2-2, is DVKVTQSSRYLVKRTGEKVFLECVQDMDHENMFWYRQDPGLGLRLIYFSYDVKMKEKGDIPEGYSVSREKKERFSLILESASTNQTSMYLCAARQGNTGELFFGEGSRLTVL.

As DNA, the CDR3 is TGCGCCAGCAGCCAGCTTGACAACTACGAGCAGTACTTC. Translation gives CASSQLDNYEQYF. The rearrangement joins TRBV4-1 to TRBJ2-7; D is unresolved. Trimming left V 3 bases short and J 3 bases short, with 9 bases between. In germline, CDR1 is MGHRA, CDR2 YSYEKL. This CDR3 is 13 amino acids long.

The gene calls are TRBV7-8 and TRBJ2-3; no clear D gene. The germline gives CDR1 SGHVS, CDR2 FQNEAQ. This CDR3 region has 15 residues. V lost 1 base to trimming and J lost 3 bases, with 11 bases between them. The CDR3 bases are TGTGCCAGCAGCTTAGTTGGGGTTCTGACAGATACGCAGTATTTT. Its protein is CASSLVGVLTDTQYF.

A few counts support this clone. The chain combines TRBV29-1 with TRBJ2-2, with D unresolved. The CDR3 runs to 12 residues. Looked up from germline, CDR1 is SQVTM and CDR2 is ANQGSEA. DNA for the CDR3: TGCGCTTCCGGGCAATACACCGGGGAGCTGTTTTTT. Residues: CASGQYTGELFF.

CDR3 in amino acids: CASSVGDRGGTEAFF. The CDR3 DNA sequence: TGTGCCAGCAGCGTTGGGGACAGGGGAGGGACTGAAGCTTTCTTT. V usage is TRBV9 and J usage is TRBJ1-1; the match to TRBD1 covers 10 bases. Germline lookup yields CDR1 SGDLS and CDR2 YYNGEE. The CDR3 is made up of 15 amino acids. V lost 2 bases and J lost 5; bases outside the gene matches: 6.

The chain recombines TRBV27 with TRBJ1-5, with a possible D match to TRBD1 (5 bases). Trimming shortened V by 4 bases and J by 2 bases, and 9 bases separated the two germline ends. There are 14 residues in the CDR3. Germline CDR1 MNHEY, CDR2 SMNVEV (reference sequence). The CDR3 here is CASSSPGRNQPQHF. In DNA, the CDR3 is TGTGCCAGCAGTTCGCCGGGGCGCAATCAGCCCCAGCATTTT.

This chain joins TRBV5-1 and TRBJ1-2; no definite D call. Germline CDR1 and CDR2: SGHRS and YFSETQ. Trimming took off 4 bases at V and 5 bases at J, with 15 bases between the two ends. This CDR3 is built from 14 residues. The CDR3 is CASSPTGAYYGYTF. CDR3 nucleotides: TGCGCCAGCAGCCCGACCGGAGCCTATTATGGCTACACCTTC.

A word on this clone: Different DNA sequences within this sample yield the same CDR3. The chain combines TRBV5-1 with TRBJ1-2; maybe TRBD1 (6 bases). Germline lookup yields CDR1 SGHRS and CDR2 YFSETQ. The V and J ends lost 4 bases and 5 bases respectively, with 15 bases between them. CDR3 size: 14 residues. As DNA, the CDR3 is TGCGCCAGCAGCCCAACAACAGGGAATTATGGCTACACCTTC. Translated: CASSPTTGNYGYTF.

Concerning this clone: Other DNA sequences in the same sample also yield this CDR3. The rearrangement uses TRBV19 and TRBJ2-7; 7 nucleotides align to TRBD1. Trimming at V came to 4 bases and at J to 0 bases, leaving 3 bases not matched to a gene. This CDR3 region has 14 residues. CDR1 is LNHDA, CDR2 SQIVND, per germline (reference sequence). The CDR3 nucleotides are TGTGCCAGTAGTAGACAGGGTTCCTCCTACGAGCAGTACTTC. It specifies CASSRQGSSYEQYF.

The chain has TRBV6-1 and TRBJ2-5, with 8 bases that match TRBD1. The CDR3 sequence is 15 residues long. CDR1 is MNHNS and CDR2 is SASEGT in the germline V gene. V lost 4 bases and J lost 3; bases outside the gene matches: 7. CDR3 nucleotides: TGTGCCAGCAGTGTATTCTTGACAGGGGAAGAGACCCAGTACTTC. Its translation: CASSVFLTGEETQYF.

This clone has a handful of counts. The genes are TRBV6-1 and TRBJ2-1; 7 positions agree with TRBD2. Germline CDR1 MNHNS, CDR2 SASEGT. Losses at the gene ends were 2 bases for V and 2 bases for J; bases not matched to a gene: 9. The CDR3 covers 17 residues. The CDR3 coding sequence is TGTGCCAGCAGTGAATATGGGGGGGTGGACCCCTACAATGAGCAGTTCTTC. Its protein is CASSEYGGVDPYNEQFF.

The rearrangement links TRBV19 to TRBJ2-2; TRBD2 aligns across 8 bases. This CDR3 comprises 12 residues. CDR1 and CDR2 from the germline V gene are LNHDA and SQIVND (reference sequence). V shed 9 bases, J shed 6 bases, and the junction held 3 bases outside the gene matches. CDR3 in amino acids: CASGRAPGELFF. CDR3 in DNA: TGTGCCAGCGGGAGGGCCCCCGGGGAGCTGTTTTTT. Variable domain in full (rest from reference TRBV19 and TRBJ2-2): DGGITQSPKYLFRKEGQNVTLSCEQNLNHDAMYWYRQDPGQGLRLIYYSQIVNDFQKGDIAEGYSVSREKKESFPLTVTSAQKNPTAFYLCASGRAPGELFFGEGSRLTVL.

In its sample, this clone was seen a few times. Other DNA sequences in the sample encode the same CDR3. The chain is built from TRBV5-4 and TRBJ1-5, with a tentative D call TRBD1 (5 bases). Germline CDR1 is SGHNT and CDR2 is YYREEE (reference sequence). V was pared by 1 base and J by 5 bases, with 10 bases between. This CDR3 contains 14 residues. The CDR3, as DNA: TGTGCCAGCAGCTTGAAAGGGGTTGATCAGCCCCAGCATTTT. It specifies CASSLKGVDQPQHF. The variable domain in full, with the rest retrieved from reference TRBV5-4 and TRBJ1-5, is ETGVTQSPTHLIKTRGQQVTLRCSSQSGHNTVSWYQQALGQGPQFIFQYYREEENGRGNFPPRFSGLQFPNYSSELNVNALELDDSALYLCASSLKGVDQPQHFGDGTRLSIL.

This sequence joins TRBV4-1 and TRBJ2-7; TRBD2 might be the D (6 bases). CDR3 length: 15 amino acids. The germline V and J ends were trimmed by 4 bases and 6 bases, with 19 bases remaining between them. Germline V gene data show CDR1 as MGHRA and CDR2 as YSYEKL. The CDR3: CASSPWRDERSEQYF. The CDR3 bases are TGCGCCAGCAGCCCATGGAGGGACGAGAGAAGCGAGCAGTACTTC.

V usage is TRBV29-1 and J usage is TRBJ2-1; D may be TRBD2 (5 bases). This CDR3 comprises 10 residues. The V gene lost 4 bases and the J gene lost 7 bases, with 5 bases spanning the gap. CDR1 and CDR2 (germline): SQVTM, ANQGSEA. The CDR3 DNA follows: TGCAGCGTTGGCGGGAATGAGCAGTTCTTC. Its protein is CSVGGNEQFF.

The chain recombines TRBV27 with TRBJ1-2; the D is unclear. Germline V CDR1 and CDR2: MNHEY, SMNVEV (reference sequence). The CDR3 is 14 amino acids. V was clipped by 1 base and J by 3 bases, with 9 bases between them. CDR3 in DNA: TGTGCCAGCAGTTTATACCCGGGCTACTATGGCTACACCTTC. Its translation: CASSLYPGYYGYTF.

The chain combines TRBV7-9 with TRBJ2-5, with D perhaps matching TRBD1 (5 bases). CDR1 and CDR2 from the germline V gene are SEHNR and FQNEAQ (reference sequence). The CDR3 totals 14 residues. Deletions cut 5 bases from V and 1 base from J, with 11 bases between. CDR3 residues: CASSPRQIQETQYF. In DNA, the CDR3 is TGTGCCAGCAGCCCACGACAGATCCAAGAGACCCAGTACTTC.

The gene calls are TRBV27 and TRBJ1-1, with D uncertain. This CDR3 spans 14 amino acids. The V end lost 2 bases, the J end lost 6 bases, and 13 bases lay between the germline ends. The germline CDR1 and CDR2 sequences are MNHEY and SMNVEV (reference sequence). This CDR3 reads CASSLRPVYSEAFF. DNA for the CDR3: TGTGCCAGCAGTTTAAGGCCGGTTTATTCTGAAGCTTTCTTT.

To note about this clone: A junction boundary mismatches the germline segment, possibly from a read error. The chain carries TRBV7-7 and TRBJ2-5; 12 positions match TRBD2. The CDR3 sequence is 15 residues long. Germline assignment: CDR1 SSHAT and CDR2 FNYEAQ (reference sequence). The CDR3 bases are TGTGCTAGCAGCTTCGCTAGCGGGAGGGGAGAGACCCAGTACTTC. It specifies CASSFASGRGETQYF.

The chain uses TRBV18 and TRBJ2-3; D gene unclear. The CDR3 runs to 12 residues. Trimming pared 5 bases from V and 5 bases from J, leaving 8 bases between. CDR1 and CDR2 from the germline V gene are KGHSH and LQKENI. The CDR3 DNA is TGTGCCAGCTCATCCGCCGGAGATACGCAGTATTTT. Translating it yields CASSSAGDTQYF.

The CDR3 bases are TGTGCCAGCAGTCGAAGAGGGCTGGGCACTGAAGCTTTCTTT. Protein sequence: CASSRRGLGTEAFF. The chain is built from TRBV7-6 and TRBJ1-1; no firm D call. This CDR3 has 14 residues. Per the germline V gene, CDR1 is SGHVS and CDR2 is FNYEAQ. Trimming removed 6 bases at V and 4 bases at J, with 15 bases between.

This clone was counted between two and nine times. This rearrangement joins TRBV27 to TRBJ2-2; possibly TRBD1 for D (6 bases). This CDR3 contains 15 residues. Trimming stripped 7 bases from V and 2 bases from J, with 14 bases between. Germline CDR1 and CDR2: MNHEY and SMNVEV (reference sequence). The CDR3 protein is CASKLGGRNTGELFF. The CDR3 DNA reads as TGTGCCAGCAAACTAGGGGGACGCAACACCGGGGAGCTGTTTTTT.

This chain links TRBV2 with TRBJ2-7; D possibly corresponds to TRBD2 (6 bases). This CDR3 contains 15 residues. Germline CDR1 and CDR2: SNHLY and FYNNEI. Trimming removed 8 bases at V and 2 bases at J, with 19 bases between. CDR3 protein: CASHVEGRLAYEQYF. CDR3 bases: TGTGCCAGCCACGTGGAGGGCAGGTTAGCCTACGAGCAGTACTTC.

The CDR3 region has the DNA TGTGCCAGCTCAAGGGGGAGCGGGGAGACCCAGTACTTC. Translating it yields CASSRGSGETQYF. The gene calls are TRBV5-6 and TRBJ2-5; the D call may be TRBD1 or TRBD2 (6 bases each). The V gene's germline CDR1 is SGHDT and CDR2 YYEEEE. This CDR3 contains 13 residues. The V end was cut by 7 bases, the J end by 5 bases, with 15 bases between.

The table lists this clone with many counts. The chain uses TRBV30 and TRBJ2-7; D uncertain. Germline CDR1 GTSNPN, CDR2 SVGIG (reference sequence). The CDR3 runs 14 residues. V shed 4 bases and J shed 7 bases, with 20 bases lying between them. The CDR3 spells CAWTVMRFQGEQYF. The CDR3 nucleotides read TGTGCCTGGACGGTGATGAGGTTTCAAGGGGAGCAGTACTTC.

The chain employs TRBV28 and TRBJ2-7; TRBD1 might be the D (6 bases). The CDR3 sequence is 12 residues long. With 6 bases removed from V and 6 bases from J, the gap between germline ends came to 12 bases. Germline V gene sequence: CDR1 MDHEN, CDR2 SYDVKM. CDR3 amino acids: CASRRTGFEQYF. Written as DNA, the CDR3 is TGTGCCAGCAGGCGAACAGGGTTCGAGCAGTACTTC.

The rearrangement joins TRBV28 to TRBJ2-2; unclear D gene. Trimming stripped 5 bases from V and 6 bases from J, with 19 bases between. The germline V gene has CDR1 MDHEN and CDR2 SYDVKM. The CDR3 extends over 16 amino acids. The CDR3 region is CASSPLPSAKAGELFF. CDR3 DNA sequence: TGTGCCAGCAGTCCCCTCCCAAGCGCGAAGGCCGGGGAGCTGTTTTTT.